The present TCR beta chain was sequenced within a study of human T cells and chemical hapten exposure. About the study: Per-sample TCR yield variation was attributed mainly to small pooled library volume differences. General study results and limits: DPC sensitization left the count of TCRs above 1 in 1000 unchanged.

This clonotype was counted ten times or more. The antigen is undetermined. The time point: healthy volunteer bleed at 2 weeks. Blood, whole and unfractionated, served as the source for total RNA extraction. The library gave individual cDNA molecules unique molecular identifiers. As handled by the study authors: Sample TCR totals centred on a median of around 100,000, ranging about 23,224 to 700,000. One entry per CDR3 protein, called by TCRdb with MiXCR from the RACE reads. These V and J calls rely on TCRdb rather than the paper's analysis. The table lists over 45,000 distinct CDR3 sequences, approximately 4.5% of them singletons. The sequenced sample was whole blood. This sequence was found in a female donor in good health. Some clones in this sample may be carry-over from other donors' samples.

This chain's CDR3 is CSARPGTLTEAFF. CDR3 in DNA: TGCAGTGCTAGGCCCGGGACACTCACTGAAGCTTTCTTT. V and J are TRBV20-1 and TRBJ1-1; D is possibly TRBD1 (6 bases). V lost 3 bases, J lost 4 bases, and 12 bases lay in between. Germline CDR1 is DFQATT and CDR2 is SNEGSKA (reference sequence). This CDR3 is 13 amino acids long.